This TCR beta chain was found in a study of shared clonotypes between healthy human individuals. Study-wide context: Every donor yielded three CD4 naive, three CD4 memory, two CD8 naive and one CD8 memory plate.

Assay runs were performed at deep level. Produced via immunoSEQ multiplex PCR; TCRdb's table is partial and in-frame only. This sample has hundreds of thousands of clones; approximately 79% occur once, and the top ten carry about 1.8%. V dropped 2 bases and J dropped 8 bases, with 12 bases sitting between them. CDR3 length: 14 residues. The germline V gene has CDR1 SNHLY and CDR2 FYNNEI. This clone was picked up a small number of times. This rearrangement joins TRBV2 to TRBJ1-4; the D is unclear. The clonotype was recovered from a woman under 40 in good health. The sample comprised memory CD4+ T cells sorted from blood. Subset specified: CD45RA-negative fraction. The CDR3 protein is CASSENWSVEKLFF. In DNA, the CDR3 is TGTGCCAGCAGTGAAAATTGGTCGGTCGAAAAACTGTTTTTT.